Listed below are T cell receptor beta chains from one sample, sequenced in a study of regulatory T cells in long-lasting Graves disease. TCRdb re-called the multiplex PCR reads through MiXCR, storing one row per CDR3 protein. The repertoire holds around 250,000 distinct CDR3 sequences, with 20% to 25% as singletons. The material was peripheral blood mononuclear cells (PBMCs), obtained at new diagnosis, from a patient treated with antithyroid drugs. The receptors come from a female donor with Graves disease. Each CDR3 is given with its conserved first and last residue. Each record gives: J gene, clone size, D gene, CDR3 length, V gene, CDR3 protein, CDR3 DNA. D genes are given only for firm matches. Only some rows state a clone size, as once, few, many or a class for expanded clones.

TRBJ2-2,few,TRBD2,15,TRBV20-1,CSARGTSGPTGELFF,TGCAGTGCTAGAGGTACTAGCGGACCCACCGGGGAGCTGTTTTTT
TRBJ2-5,-,-,13,TRBV20-1,CSASVGGQETQYF,TGCAGTGCTAGTGTAGGGGGCCAAGAGACCCAGTACTTC
TRBJ2-5,many,TRBD2,12,TRBV20-1,CSAHPSGETQYF,TGCAGTGCCCATCCTAGCGGCGAGACCCAGTACTTC
TRBJ1-4,many,-,13,TRBV20-1,CSAPILGNEKLFF,TGCAGTGCTCCCATTTTAGGGAATGAAAAACTGTTTTTT
TRBJ2-3,many,TRBD2,15,TRBV20-1,CSASSGGVSTDTQYF,TGCAGTGCTAGCAGCGGGGGGGTTAGCACAGATACGCAGTATTTT
TRBJ2-5,-,TRBD1,13,TRBV29-1,CSVADRGQGTQYF,TGCAGCGTGGCCGACAGGGGGCAGGGAACCCAGTACTTC
TRBJ1-2,few,-,13,TRBV7-9,CASSFPRGYGYTF,TGTGCCAGCAGCTTCCCTCGGGGCTATGGCTACACCTTC
TRBJ2-7,many,-,16,TRBV5-1,CASSLGRPENSYEQYF,TGCGCCAGCAGCTTGGGACGGCCTGAGAACTCCTACGAGCAGTACTTC
TRBJ2-7,-,TRBD1,14,TRBV6-5,CASSFGDRSYEQYF,TGTGCCAGCAGTTTCGGGGACAGGTCCTACGAGCAGTACTTC
TRBJ2-2,many,TRBD2,14,TRBV3-1,CASVGTTHTGELFF,TGTGCCAGCGTCGGGACTACCCACACCGGGGAGCTGTTTTTT